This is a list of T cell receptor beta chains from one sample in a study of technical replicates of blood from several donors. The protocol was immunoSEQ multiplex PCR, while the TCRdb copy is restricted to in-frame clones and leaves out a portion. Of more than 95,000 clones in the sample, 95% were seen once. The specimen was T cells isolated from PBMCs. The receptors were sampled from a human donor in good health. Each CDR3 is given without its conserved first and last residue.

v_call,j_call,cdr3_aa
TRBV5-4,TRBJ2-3,ASSPWTSGGSTDTQY
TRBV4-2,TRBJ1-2,ASSVRQGPGYT
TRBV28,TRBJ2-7,ASSPSSGFNYEQY
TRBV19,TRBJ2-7,ASSIEENYEQY
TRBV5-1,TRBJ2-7,ASSLGGPAGEQY
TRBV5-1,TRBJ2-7,ASSRTGAYYEQY
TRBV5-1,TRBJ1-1,ASSLYNWAGTEAF
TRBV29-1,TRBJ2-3,SVRIGHSTDTQY
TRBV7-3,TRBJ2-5,ASSPPGEETQY
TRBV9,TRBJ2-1,ASSGKTGFEQF
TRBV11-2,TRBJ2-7,ASSFPLRGNYEQY
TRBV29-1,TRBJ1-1,SVGSGWAMNTEAF
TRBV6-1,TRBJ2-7,ASNLAGTTYEQY
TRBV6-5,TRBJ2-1,ASSSRAGLHNEQF
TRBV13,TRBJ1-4,ASSLRQPNEKLF
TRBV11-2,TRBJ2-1,ASRSTGTDYNEQF
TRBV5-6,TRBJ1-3,ASSWTTAGGNTIY
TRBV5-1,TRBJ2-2,ASSLAPGELF
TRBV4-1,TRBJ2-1,ASSQGAGVYNEQF
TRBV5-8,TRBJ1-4,ASSLALSPSNEKLF
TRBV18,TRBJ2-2,ASSPENQGFTGELF
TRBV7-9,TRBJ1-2,ASSLEGGGIYGYT
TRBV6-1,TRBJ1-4,ASSDLGRGYEKLF
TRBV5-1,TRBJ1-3,ASSLVAPDRGLGNTIY
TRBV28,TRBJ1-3,ASSFPSSSSGNTIY
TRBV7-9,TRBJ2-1,ASSAQWSEQF
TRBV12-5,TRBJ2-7,ASGLGTGDYEQY
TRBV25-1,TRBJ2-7,ASSSLYEQY
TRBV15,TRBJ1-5,ATSRDRTGKAQH
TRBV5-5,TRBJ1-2,ASSYRVNYGYT
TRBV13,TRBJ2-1,ASSPRTSGRQSSYNEQF
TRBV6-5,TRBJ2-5,ASSYSTGEETQY
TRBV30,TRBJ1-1,AWSVGLSGAF
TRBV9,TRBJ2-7,ASSGGGSSYEQY
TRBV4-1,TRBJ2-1,ASSQDPGGAGYNEQF
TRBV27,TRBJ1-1,ASKMGGGYTEAF
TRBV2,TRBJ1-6,ASSEVMTGNSPLH
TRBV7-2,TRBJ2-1,ASSPGSYNEQF
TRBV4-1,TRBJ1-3,ASSQVEGNRARNTIY
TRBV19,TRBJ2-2,ASSLSGRSTGELF
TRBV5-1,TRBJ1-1,ASSLVGLNTEAF
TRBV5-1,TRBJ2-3,ASSLFGGVDTQY
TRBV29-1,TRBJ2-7,SVTRTGDYEQY
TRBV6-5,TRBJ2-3,ASSPGLDTDTQY
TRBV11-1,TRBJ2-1,ASSTRGRNEQF